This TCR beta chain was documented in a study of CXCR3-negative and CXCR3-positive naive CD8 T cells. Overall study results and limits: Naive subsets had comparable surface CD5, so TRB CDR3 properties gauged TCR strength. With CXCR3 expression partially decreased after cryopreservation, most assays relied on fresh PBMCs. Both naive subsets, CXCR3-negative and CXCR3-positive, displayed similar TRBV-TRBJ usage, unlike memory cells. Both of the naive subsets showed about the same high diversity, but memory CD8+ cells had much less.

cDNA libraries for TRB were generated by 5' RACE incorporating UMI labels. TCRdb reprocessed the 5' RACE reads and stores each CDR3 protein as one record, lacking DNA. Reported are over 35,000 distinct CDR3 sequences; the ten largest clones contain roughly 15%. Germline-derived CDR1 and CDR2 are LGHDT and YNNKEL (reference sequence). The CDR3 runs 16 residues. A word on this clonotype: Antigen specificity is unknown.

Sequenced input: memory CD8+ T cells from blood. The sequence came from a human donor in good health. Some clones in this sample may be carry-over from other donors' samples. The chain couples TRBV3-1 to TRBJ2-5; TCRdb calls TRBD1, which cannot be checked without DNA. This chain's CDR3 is CASSPAGTGLQETQYF.